Presented here are 28 T cell receptor beta chains from one specimen sequenced in a study of Graves' ophthalmopathy and Graves' hyperthyroidism. TCR beta CDR3 amplification used RNA transcripts. In the first round, RT-PCR was carried out with HTBI primers, and a multiplex PCR formed the second round. Using its own MiXCR run on the multiplex PCR reads, TCRdb lists one record per CDR3 protein. The sample yields over a million distinct CDR3 sequences, less than 45% seen once. Sequenced sample: peripheral blood or thyroid tissue (not recorded which). Source of these receptors: an adult man with Graves' hyperthyroidism.

This clonotype has a handful of counts. V and J are TRBV7-2 and TRBJ1-5, with 7 bases lining up with TRBD1. The V segment lost 5 bases and the J segment 3 bases; nucleotides outside the gene matches: 7. Germline V gene data show CDR1 as SGHTA and CDR2 as FQGNSA. This CDR3 is 15 amino acids long. The CDR3 DNA follows: TGTGCCAGCAGCCGAAGGACAGGCCTCAATCAGCCCCAGCATTTT. Translating it yields CASSRRTGLNQPQHF. Combining the CDR3 with reference TRBV7-2 and TRBJ1-5 gives the whole variable domain GAGVSQSPSNKVTEKGKDVELRCDPISGHTALYWYRQSLGQGLEFLIYFQGNSAPDKSGLPSDRFSAERTGGSVSTLTIQRTQQEDSAVYLCASSRRTGLNQPQHFGDGTRLSIL.

Points on this clonotype: A much larger clonotype is one base distant, so this may be a read error. The V gene is TRBV12-3 or TRBV12-4, the J gene TRBJ2-7; D call uncertain. The CDR3 loop spans 14 amino acids. Trimming stripped 5 bases from V and 3 bases from J, with 14 bases between. The CDR3 loop reads CASSLHRAGYEQYF. Written as DNA, the CDR3 is TGTGCCAGCAGTCTGCACCGGGCCGGCTACGAGCAGTACTTC.

The chain employs TRBV29-1 and TRBJ1-2, with D possibly being TRBD1 (5 bases). CDR1 SQVTM and CDR2 ANQGSEA come from the germline V gene. The CDR3 sequence is 12 residues long. Trimming left V 4 bases short and J 8 bases short, with 14 bases between. The CDR3 sequence: CSVAGGAGGYTF. The CDR3 DNA reads as TGCAGCGTTGCCGGAGGGGCGGGAGGCTACACCTTC.

This clonotype was counted at least ten times. V usage is TRBV6-5 and J usage is TRBJ2-5; D is possibly TRBD2 (5 bases). V was trimmed by 4 bases and J by 4 bases, leaving 13 bases between them. This CDR3 contains 14 residues. Per the germline V gene, CDR1 is MNHEY and CDR2 is SVGAGI. CDR3 DNA sequence: TGTGCCAGCAGTTCCACACTGGCGGGAGAGACCCAGTACTTC. Amino acids: CASSSTLAGETQYF.

This clonotype has a handful of counts. The chain recombines TRBV19 with TRBJ1-2, with 10 bases matching TRBD1. Germline V lookup: CDR1 LNHDA, CDR2 SQIVND (reference sequence). The CDR3 length is 16 residues. Trimming removed 3 bases from V and 8 bases from J; junction bases left unmatched: 12. The CDR3 spells CASSIDGTGVSFGYTF. CDR3 sequence (DNA): TGTGCCAGTAGTATTGATGGGACAGGGGTTTCTTTCGGCTACACCTTC.

As to this clonotype: At one boundary the junction diverges from the germline segment, which might be a read error. V usage is TRBV11-2 and J usage is TRBJ2-7; the match to TRBD1 covers 8 bases. Looked up from germline, CDR1 is SGHAT and CDR2 is FQNNGV. The CDR3 runs to 14 residues. The CDR3 is CACSAGDRTYEQYF. CDR3 DNA: TGTGCCTGCAGCGCAGGGGACAGGACCTACGAGCAGTACTTC.

This clonotype has only a few counts. The chain uses TRBV10-3 and TRBJ1-4, with D uncertain. Between the trimmed V and J ends, which lost 3 bases and 5 bases, there was a span of 7 bases. The germline CDR1 and CDR2 sequences are ENHRY and SYGVKD. The CDR3 is 13 residues long. CDR3 in DNA: TGTGCCATCAGTGAACGGGAGAATGAAAAACTGTTTTTT. Its translation is CAISERENEKLFF.

The CDR3 sequence: CASRPTAGEAFF. As DNA, the CDR3 is TGTGCCAGCAGACCAACGGCTGGGGAAGCTTTCTTT. V gene TRBV9 combines with J gene TRBJ1-1; the D is unclear. There are 12 residues in the CDR3. Germline-derived CDR1 and CDR2 are SGDLS and YYNGEE. The ends were cut back, 5 bases at V and 8 bases at J, with 13 bases in the middle.

This clonotype occurred many times. The V call is TRBV20-1, the J call TRBJ2-7, with TRBD1 matching 10 bases. Germline CDR1 DFQATT, CDR2 SNEGSKA (reference sequence). CDR3 size: 14 residues. Trimming cost V 6 bases and J 7 bases; bases outside gene matches: 12. CDR3 residues: CSASSGTGAIEQYF. The CDR3 DNA reads TGCAGTGCGAGTTCCGGGACAGGGGCGATAGAGCAGTACTTC.

The chain recombines TRBV15 with TRBJ1-2; TRBD1 matches at 7 bases. CDR1 and CDR2 from the germline V gene are LNHNV and YYDKDF (reference sequence). V trimming: 5 bases; J trimming: 2 bases; junction bases outside the gene matches: 5. The CDR3 covers 14 residues. CDR3 sequence: CATSWGRGNYGYTF. The CDR3, as DNA: TGTGCCACCAGCTGGGGCAGGGGGAACTATGGCTACACCTTC. Based on the CDR3 plus reference TRBV15 and TRBJ1-2, the full variable domain is DAMVIQNPRYQVTQFGKPVTLSCSQTLNHNVMYWYQQKSSQAPKLLFHYYDKDFNNEADTPDNFQSRRPNTSFCFLDIRSPGLGDTAMYLCATSWGRGNYGYTFGSGTRLTVV.

The rearrangement uses TRBV25-1 and TRBJ1-6; 7 bases are a match to TRBD1. The germline V gene has CDR1 MGHDK and CDR2 SYGVNS. The CDR3 has 15 residues. V gave up 6 bases and J gave up 7 bases; unmatched junction bases: 9. The CDR3 region is CASSQRQGGNSPLHF. The CDR3 DNA follows: TGTGCCAGCAGCCAAAGACAGGGAGGGAATTCACCCCTCCACTTT. Based on the CDR3 plus reference TRBV25-1 and TRBJ1-6, the full variable domain is EADIYQTPRYLVIGTGKKITLECSQTMGHDKMYWYQQDPGMELHLIHYSYGVNSTEKGDLSSESTVSRIRTEHFPLTLESARPSHTSQYLCASSQRQGGNSPLHFGNGTRLTVT.

Of note for this clonotype: Likely a read error: the CDR3 ends without its conserved phenylalanine or tryptophan. The limits of the CDR3 on the DNA are not certain, so only TCRdb's listed CDR3 is given. The chain employs TRBV5-4 and TRBJ1-1. The CDR3 region is 16 residues in length, termini included. Germline V gene sequence: CDR1 SGHNT, CDR2 YYREEE (reference sequence). CDR3 residues: CASSFLAAGMNTEAFL.

The chain carries TRBV4-1 and TRBJ2-7; D remains ambiguous. Per the germline V gene, CDR1 is MGHRA and CDR2 is YSYEKL. Trimming took off 1 base at V and 0 bases at J, with 16 bases between the two ends. This CDR3 is built from 17 residues. DNA of the CDR3: TGCGCCAGCAGCCAAGTGGGCAGTGGACGGAACTCCTACGAGCAGTACTTC. Its translation is CASSQVGSGRNSYEQYF.

This clonotype was recorded at least ten times. The V call is TRBV7-2, the J call TRBJ1-6, with D possibly matching TRBD1 (6 bases). CDR1 is SGHTA and CDR2 is FQGNSA in the germline V gene. The CDR3 is made up of 15 amino acids. Between the trimmed V and J ends, which lost 6 bases and 9 bases, there was a span of 18 bases. The CDR3 spells CASRLAGGAGSPLHF. CDR3 nucleotide sequence: TGTGCCAGCAGGCTGGCTGGGGGCGCGGGTTCACCCCTCCACTTT.

This clonotype was counted many times. As DNA, the CDR3 is TGTGCCAGCAGCCAATGGACAGAACAAGAGACCCAGTACTTC. Its translation: CASSQWTEQETQYF. The chain employs TRBV14 and TRBJ2-5; possible D gene TRBD1, 6 bases. This CDR3 comprises 14 residues. Germline loops: CDR1 SGHDN, CDR2 FVKESK. V lost 2 bases to trimming and J lost 2 bases, with 9 bases between them.

Regarding this clonotype: A much more abundant neighbour one base away suggests this may be a read error. The chain employs TRBV12-5 and TRBJ1-1; D perhaps matches TRBD1 (6 bases). The CDR3 has 14 residues. The germline V gene has CDR1 LGHNT and CDR2 FRNRAP. With 1 base removed from V and 7 bases from J, the gap between germline ends came to 13 bases. The CDR3 region is CASGLGQDSSEAFF. Written as DNA, the CDR3 is TGTGCTAGTGGTTTGGGGCAGGACAGCAGTGAAGCTTTCTTT.

This clonotype was seen repeatedly, ten times or more. V and J are TRBV29-1 and TRBJ1-5; 7 nucleotides match TRBD1. Per germline, CDR1 SQVTM and CDR2 ANQGSEA. The CDR3 consists of 11 residues. J lost 9 bases, V lost 7 bases, and 6 bases had no gene match. The CDR3 region has the DNA TGCAGCGCTAGGGGGCCGGGGCCCCAGCATTTT. Protein: CSARGPGPQHF.

The rearrangement links TRBV29-1 to TRBJ1-3, with a tentative D call TRBD1 (5 bases). V dropped 4 bases and J dropped 4 bases, with 11 bases sitting between them. The CDR3 spans 13 residues. Germline V gene lookup returns CDR1 SQVTM and CDR2 ANQGSEA. Here the CDR3 reads CSVVPAGGNTIYF. As DNA, the CDR3 is TGCAGCGTTGTTCCGGCAGGGGGAAACACCATATATTTT.

This clonotype was counted at least ten times. The rearrangement links TRBV6-6 to TRBJ1-5; D unclear. The CDR3 length is 14 residues. Germline V gene lookup returns CDR1 MNHNY and CDR2 SVGAGI (reference sequence). Trimming removed 8 bases from V and 7 bases from J, with 18 bases in between. The CDR3 region has the DNA TGTGCCAGCTGCCGGGTCTCCGAGGGACAGCCCCAGCATTTT. It encodes CASCRVSEGQPQHF.

This clonotype appeared a few times. The chain recombines TRBV15 with TRBJ1-2; D gene unclear. The CDR3 spans 14 residues. The V end lost 1 base, the J end lost 1 base, and 7 bases lay between the germline ends. Germline V gene sequence: CDR1 LNHNV, CDR2 YYDKDF (reference sequence). The CDR3 DNA follows: TGTGCCACCAGCAGAGGAATGAGTAACTATGGCTACACCTTC. Amino acid sequence: CATSRGMSNYGYTF.

This clonotype was counted at least ten times. The V gene is TRBV20-1, the J gene TRBJ2-7, with TRBD2 identical over 13 bases. Germline V gene lookup returns CDR1 DFQATT and CDR2 SNEGSKA (reference sequence). The CDR3 runs 15 residues. V lost 6 bases, J lost 5 bases, and 10 bases stayed unmatched. The CDR3 nucleotides read TGCAGTGCCCGATGGACTAGCGGGAGAGTCGACGAGCAGTACTTC. Its translation is CSARWTSGRVDEQYF.

The chain carries TRBV6-5 and TRBJ1-5, with a weak D call TRBD1 (5 bases). The CDR3 consists of 12 residues. In germline, CDR1 is MNHEY, CDR2 SVGAGI. The V end lost 6 bases, the J end lost 10 bases, and 13 bases lay between the germline ends. CDR3 nucleotide sequence: TGTGCCAGCAGAATTCTTCAGGGCCCCCAGCATTTT. It encodes CASRILQGPQHF.

V is TRBV4-2 and J is TRBJ1-2, with D perhaps TRBD1 (5 bases). Per germline, CDR1 LGHNA and CDR2 YNFKEQ. This CDR3 has 15 residues. Trimming removed 2 bases at V and 0 bases at J, with 10 bases between. The chain's CDR3 is CASSQTTDTNYGYTF. In nucleotides, the CDR3 is TGTGCCAGCAGCCAAACGACAGACACTAACTATGGCTACACCTTC.

This clonotype was observed many times. The chain carries TRBV2 and TRBJ2-5; 9 bases align to TRBD2. The germline V gene has CDR1 SNHLY and CDR2 FYNNEI. Unmatched junction bases numbered 7, after V lost 3 bases and J lost 5 bases. The CDR3 sequence is 15 residues long. CDR3: CASSDSRGGVETQYF. CDR3 sequence (DNA): TGTGCCAGCAGTGATTCGCGGGGGGGCGTGGAGACCCAGTACTTC.

This clonotype was counted many times. The chain uses TRBV10-3 and TRBJ1-2; 8 bases agree with TRBD1. Germline CDR1 reads ENHRY; CDR2 reads SYGVKD. CDR3 size: 17 residues. The trim removed 3 bases at V and 2 bases at J, leaving 11 bases unmatched. CDR3 in DNA: TGTGCCATCAGTGAACCTGCCCCGGACAGGGTGAACTATGGCTACACCTTC. Translated: CAISEPAPDRVNYGYTF.

This sequence joins TRBV2 and TRBJ2-6; perhaps TRBD1 as D (6 bases). The CDR3 has 15 residues. Germline V gene sequence: CDR1 SNHLY, CDR2 FYNNEI. V was cut by 6 bases and J by 2 bases, with 11 bases left in between. Written as DNA, the CDR3 is TGTGCCAGCAGGAACACAGGGACTGGGGCCAACGTCCTGACTTTC. Protein sequence: CASRNTGTGANVLTF.

A few counts support this clonotype. V gene TRBV6-2 or TRBV6-3 combines with J gene TRBJ1-5; D ambiguous. The V and J ends lost 5 bases and 4 bases respectively, with 15 bases between them. Germline loops: CDR1 MNHEY, CDR2 SVGEGT. This CDR3 has 15 amino acids. The DNA of the CDR3 is TGTGCCAGCAGTCCCGAGGAGGTACCTAATCAGCCCCAGCATTTT. Translating it yields CASSPEEVPNQPQHF.

The chain couples TRBV10-3 to TRBJ2-7; TRBD1 matches at 7 bases. The J segment lost 3 bases and the V segment lost 6 bases, leaving 5 bases of the junction unmatched. From germline, CDR1 is ENHRY and CDR2 SYGVKD. The CDR3 spans 13 residues. The CDR3 loop reads CAIRTGQNYEQYF. CDR3 coding DNA: TGTGCCATCAGAACGGGACAGAACTACGAGCAGTACTTC.